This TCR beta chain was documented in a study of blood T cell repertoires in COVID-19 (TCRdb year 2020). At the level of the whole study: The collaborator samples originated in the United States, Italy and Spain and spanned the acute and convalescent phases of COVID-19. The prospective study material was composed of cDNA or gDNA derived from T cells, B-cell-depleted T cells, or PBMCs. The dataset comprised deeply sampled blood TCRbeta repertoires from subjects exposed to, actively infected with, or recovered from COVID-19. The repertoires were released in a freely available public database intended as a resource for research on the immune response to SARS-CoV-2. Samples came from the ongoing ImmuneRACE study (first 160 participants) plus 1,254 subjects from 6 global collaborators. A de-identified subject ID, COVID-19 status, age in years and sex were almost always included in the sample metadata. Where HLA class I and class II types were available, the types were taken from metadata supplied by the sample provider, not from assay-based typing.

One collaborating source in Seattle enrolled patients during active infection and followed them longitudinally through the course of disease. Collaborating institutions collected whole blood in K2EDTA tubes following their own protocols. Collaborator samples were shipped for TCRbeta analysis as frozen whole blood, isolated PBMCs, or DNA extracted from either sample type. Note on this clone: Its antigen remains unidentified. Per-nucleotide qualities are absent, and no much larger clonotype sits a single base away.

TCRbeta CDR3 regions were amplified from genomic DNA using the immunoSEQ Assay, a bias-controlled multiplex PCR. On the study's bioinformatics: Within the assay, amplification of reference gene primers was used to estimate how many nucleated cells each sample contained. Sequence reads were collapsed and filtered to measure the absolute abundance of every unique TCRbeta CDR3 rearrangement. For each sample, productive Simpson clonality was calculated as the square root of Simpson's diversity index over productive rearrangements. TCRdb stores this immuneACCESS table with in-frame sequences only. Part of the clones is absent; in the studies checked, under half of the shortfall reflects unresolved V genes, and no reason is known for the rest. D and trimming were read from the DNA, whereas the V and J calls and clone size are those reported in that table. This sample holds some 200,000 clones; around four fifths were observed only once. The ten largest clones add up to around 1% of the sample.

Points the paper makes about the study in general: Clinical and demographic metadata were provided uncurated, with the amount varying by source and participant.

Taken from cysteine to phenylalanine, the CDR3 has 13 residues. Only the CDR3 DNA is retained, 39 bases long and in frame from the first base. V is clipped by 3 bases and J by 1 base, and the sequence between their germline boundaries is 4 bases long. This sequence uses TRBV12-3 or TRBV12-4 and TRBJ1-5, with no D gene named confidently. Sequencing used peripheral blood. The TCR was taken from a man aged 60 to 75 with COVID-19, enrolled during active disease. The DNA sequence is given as TGTGCCAGCAGTTTGGGCAGCAATCAGCCCCAGCATTTT. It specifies CASSLGSNQPQHF.